This T cell receptor (beta chain) was sequenced for a study of T cell responses to AZD1222 COVID-19 vaccine. General observations from the study: A reported finding is that nearly half of spike-specific TCRs target unmutated variant regions.

This clone has a single count. Antigen specificity is unknown. Clones were read by immunoSEQ multiplex PCR, and TCRdb kept only the in-frame ones, dropping some. The sample carries roughly 140,000 clones, roughly 92% recorded once. Between the trimmed V and J ends, which lost 4 bases and 0 bases, there was a span of 7 bases. Per the germline V gene, CDR1 is LGHDT and CDR2 is YNNKEL (reference sequence). The CDR3 sequence is 14 residues long. The sample consisted of peripheral blood, taken 28 days after the second AZD1222 dose. The rearrangement uses TRBV3-1 (or the pseudogene TRBV3-2) and TRBJ1-3; the D is unclear. This receptor was obtained from an adult who received the AZD1222 COVID-19 vaccine. In DNA form, the CDR3 reads TGTGCCAGCAGCCCCGCCAGCTCTGGAAACACCATATATTTT. Its protein product is CASSPASSGNTIYF.